This T cell receptor (beta chain) derives from a study of blood T cell repertoires in COVID-19. V was shortened by 3 bases and J by 5 bases, with 14 bases between the two germline ends. Germline CDR1 KGHSH, CDR2 LQKENI. The CDR3 totals 15 residues. Data came from immunoSEQ multiplex PCR; TCRdb stores just in-frame clones and leaves some out. The data contain approximately 70,000 clones, around 79% of them seen just once; the ten biggest clones take up less than 5.5%. The receptor comes from a woman older than 75 with active or convalescent COVID-19. The rearrangement joins TRBV18 to TRBJ2-1, with D perhaps TRBD1 (6 bases). The sample consisted of peripheral blood. The DNA of the CDR3 is TGTGCCAGCTCACCTAACACAGGGTCTAACAATGAGCAGTTCTTC. Encoded protein: CASSPNTGSNNEQFF. The full variable domain, rest sourced from reference TRBV18 and TRBJ2-1, is NAGVMQNPRHLVRRRGQEARLRCSPMKGHSHVYWYRQLPEEGLKFMVYLQKENIIDESGMPKERFSAEFPKEGPSILRIQQVVRGDSAAYFCASSPNTGSNNEQFFGPGTRLTVL.